This TCR beta chain was recorded in a study of tumor and adjacent non-tumor tissue in lung cancer. This sample's RNA came from whole unsorted tissue. This non-tumor lung sample came from over 3 cm beyond the tumor edge. The library came from three nested PCR rounds adapted from ARM-PCR protocols. TCRdb reprocessed the multiplex PCR reads via MiXCR and lists one record per CDR3 protein. The sample gives over 40,000 distinct CDR3 sequences, more than 60% of which show up once; under 20% is in the top ten. In its sample, this clonotype was seen many times. Trimming removed 1 base at V and 6 bases at J, with 6 bases between. Per germline, CDR1 GTSNPN and CDR2 SVGIG (reference sequence). The length of the CDR3 is 12 residues.

The chain carries TRBV30 and TRBJ2-2; D gene ambiguous. The sequence was obtained from a woman aged 40 to 50 with non-small cell lung cancer. The sequenced sample was distant non-tumor lung tissue. CDR3 sequence reads: CAWSEGSGELFF. DNA for the CDR3: TGTGCCTGGAGTGAGGGTTCCGGGGAGCTGTTTTTT.